The 17 T cell receptor beta chains listed next were all sequenced from one sample in a study of CXCR3-negative and CXCR3-positive naive CD8 T cells. Through 5' RACE with UMI labels, the TRB cDNA libraries were prepared. For each CDR3 protein, TCRdb gives one entry from its re-call of the 5' RACE reads, without DNA. The sample's table shows 150,000 or so distinct CDR3 sequences. Specimen: naive CXCR3- CD8+ T cells from blood. Subset denoted: CD45RO-CCR7+CD27+CD95- naive CD8+ T cells lacking CXCR3 (TNR3-). The receptors were sampled from a human donor in good health. Some clones in this sample may be carry-over from other donors' samples.

This chain connects TRBV12-3 or TRBV12-4 to TRBJ2-7; the TCRdb D gene call, TRBD1, has no DNA to confirm it. The CDR3 loop spans 14 amino acids. CDR3 in amino acids: CASSRDGGSYEQYF.

V gene TRBV4-3 combines with J gene TRBJ2-7; TCRdb lists TRBD1, though no DNA is available to test this call. CDR3 length: 16 residues. The germline V gene encodes CDR1 LGHNA and CDR2 YSLEER. The CDR3: CASSRNRGPSSYEQYF.

The chain has TRBV7-2 and TRBJ1-2; TCRdb indicates TRBD1, and absent DNA this call remains unverified. This CDR3 spans 15 amino acids. Germline V gene sequence: CDR1 SGHTA, CDR2 FQGNSA. CDR3 region: CASSALTGTNYGYTF.

The chain recombines TRBV29-1 with TRBJ2-7. Germline-derived CDR1 and CDR2 are SQVTM and ANQGSEA. CDR3 size: 12 residues. The CDR3 spells CSVAVQSYEQYF.

This chain connects TRBV27 to TRBJ2-1. The CDR3 runs 13 residues. The germline gives CDR1 MNHEY, CDR2 SMNVEV (reference sequence). CDR3 region: CASRRLGYNEQFF.

The J gene is TRBJ2-7, the V gene TRBV6-5; the TRBD1 assignment by TCRdb is unverifiable without DNA. The length of the CDR3 is 17 residues. CDR1 MNHEY and CDR2 SVGAGI come from the germline V gene. Here the CDR3 reads CASSYLPHDRGSHEQYF.

J is TRBJ2-7 and V is TRBV29-1; TCRdb proposes TRBD1, but this gene call is untestable without DNA. The CDR3 sequence is 12 residues long. Germline values: CDR1 SQVTM, CDR2 ANQGSEA. The CDR3 loop is CSVAGSGDEQYF.

The gene calls are TRBV4-3 and TRBJ1-1; the D gene TCRdb calls, TRBD1, cannot be checked with no DNA. The V gene's germline CDR1 is LGHNA and CDR2 YSLEER. The CDR3 loop spans 15 amino acids. CDR3 amino acids: CASSQDGGTNTEAFF.

The V call is TRBV29-1, the J call TRBJ1-2; TCRdb reports TRBD1, a call that lacks DNA to check it against. CDR1 and CDR2 from the germline V gene are SQVTM and ANQGSEA. CDR3 length: 16 amino acids. CDR3 protein: CSVGPGQGPTNYGYTF.

J is TRBJ2-1 and V is TRBV4-3; without DNA, the TCRdb call of TRBD1 cannot be checked. CDR1 and CDR2 from the germline V gene are LGHNA and YSLEER. The CDR3 runs to 17 residues. CDR3 sequence: CASSQVLIRGPYNEQFF.

This sequence joins TRBV7-9 and TRBJ2-7. The CDR3 is made up of 12 amino acids. The germline gives CDR1 SEHNR, CDR2 FQNEAQ (reference sequence). CDR3 protein: CATGSIVYEQYF.

This sequence joins TRBV10-1 and TRBJ2-3; TCRdb proposes TRBD2, but this gene call is untestable without DNA. The CDR3 is 17 residues long. Germline CDR1 and CDR2: WNHNN and SYGVQD (reference sequence). The CDR3 region is CASGEIGGLVPTDTQYF.

The chain carries TRBV7-9 and TRBJ1-2. CDR1 is SEHNR and CDR2 is FQNEAQ in the germline V gene (reference sequence). This CDR3 contains 12 residues. The CDR3 loop reads CASSLERYGYTF.

The chain employs TRBV7-9 and TRBJ2-5; no DNA is available, so the TRBD1 call from TCRdb remains unchecked. From germline, CDR1 is SEHNR and CDR2 FQNEAQ (reference sequence). This CDR3 comprises 15 residues. CDR3 region: CASSLVPQGWETQYF.

The CDR3 loop reads CASSQPGYNEQFF. V gene TRBV5-1 combines with J gene TRBJ2-1; the D gene TCRdb calls, TRBD1, cannot be checked with no DNA. The CDR3 runs 13 residues. Germline CDR1 and CDR2: SGHRS and YFSETQ.

The chain combines TRBV13 with TRBJ1-1; TCRdb's D call, TRBD1, is unchecked because there is no DNA. The CDR3 runs to 13 residues. Germline assignment: CDR1 PRHDT and CDR2 FYEKMQ (reference sequence). The CDR3 protein is CASSGQMNTEAFF.

V gene TRBV28 combines with J gene TRBJ2-6. The CDR3 is made up of 14 amino acids. Germline V lookup: CDR1 MDHEN, CDR2 SYDVKM. Here the CDR3 reads CASSFSRGANVLTF. Full variable domain (rest looked up from reference TRBV28 and TRBJ2-6): DVKVTQSSRYLVKRTGEKVFLECVQDMDHENMFWYRQDPGLGLRLIYFSYDVKMKEKGDIPEGYSVSREKKERFSLILESASTNQTSMYLCASSFSRGANVLTFGAGSRLTVL.